These 24 T cell receptor beta chains were sequenced from one sample in a study of shared clonotypes between healthy human individuals. Produced via immunoSEQ multiplex PCR; TCRdb's table is partial and in-frame only. The profile shows millions of clones, about 94% of them singletons. CD45RO-negative, CCR7-selected cells formed the naive CD8 fraction, which excluded terminally differentiated effector memory CD45RA+ cells. The specimen was naive CD8+ T cells sorted from blood. The source of these receptors is a man between 18 and 29 years old in good health.

The chain recombines TRBV5-1 with TRBJ1-1; D may be TRBD1 (6 bases). The germline V gene encodes CDR1 SGHRS and CDR2 YFSETQ. CDR3 length: 18 residues. Trimming removed 0 bases at V and 0 bases at J, with 18 bases between. CDR3 residues: CASSLAPPADRLNTEAFF. CDR3 in DNA: TGCGCCAGCAGCTTGGCCCCACCCGCGGACAGACTGAACACTGAAGCTTTCTTT.

The chain couples TRBV30 to TRBJ2-1, with 7 nucleotides matching TRBD2. The junction had 6 bases not matched to a gene; V was cut back by 8 bases and J by 8 bases. Germline-derived CDR1 and CDR2 are GTSNPN and SVGIG (reference sequence). This CDR3 is built from 11 residues. This CDR3 reads CAAGEVDEQFF. For the CDR3, the DNA is TGTGCCGCGGGGGAGGTCGATGAGCAGTTCTTC. Variable domain in full (rest from reference TRBV30 and TRBJ2-1): SQTIHQWPATLVQPVGSPLSLECTVEGTSNPNLYWYRQAAGRGLQLLFYSVGIGQISSEVPQNLSASRPQDRQFILSSKKLLLSDSGFYLCAAGEVDEQFFGPGTRLTVL.

The chain has TRBV27 and TRBJ1-3; no clear D. V lost 7 bases and J 2 bases, leaving 12 bases between the germline ends. The CDR3 runs 14 residues. Germline V CDR1 and CDR2: MNHEY, SMNVEV (reference sequence). The CDR3 DNA reads as TGTGCCAGCACCGACCTAGCAACTGGAAACACCATATATTTT. As protein: CASTDLATGNTIYF.

This CDR3 is CASSYSVSGNTIYF. The CDR3 DNA is TGTGCCAGCAGCTACTCGGTCTCTGGAAACACCATATATTTT. The rearrangement links TRBV9 to TRBJ1-3; D ambiguous. V was cut by 4 bases and J by 0 bases, with 8 bases left in between. CDR1 is SGDLS, CDR2 YYNGEE, per germline. The CDR3 sequence is 14 residues long.

This clone was recorded once. The chain uses TRBV6-5 and TRBJ2-7; possibly TRBD1 for D (5 bases). Between the trimmed V and J ends, which lost 2 bases and 3 bases, there was a span of 11 bases. CDR3 size: 14 residues. Germline assignment: CDR1 MNHEY and CDR2 SVGAGI. CDR3 DNA sequence: TGTGCCAGCAGTTACGGGGCAGGATTCTACGAGCAGTACTTC. Its translation is CASSYGAGFYEQYF.

For this clone: Other DNA sequences from this sample encode an identical CDR3 as well. V is TRBV5-6 and J is TRBJ1-2, with D maybe TRBD1 (6 bases). This CDR3 has 14 amino acids. Trimming stripped 1 base from V and 4 bases from J, with 11 bases between. Looked up from germline, CDR1 is SGHDT and CDR2 is YYEEEE. The CDR3 DNA reads as TGTGCCAGCAGCTTGAAACGGACAGTCTATGGCTACACCTTC. Protein sequence: CASSLKRTVYGYTF.

The chain has TRBV9 and TRBJ2-1; tentatively, D is TRBD1 (6 bases). The germline gives CDR1 SGDLS, CDR2 YYNGEE. The CDR3 is 14 residues long. With 3 bases removed from V and 6 bases from J, the gap between germline ends came to 13 bases. DNA of the CDR3: TGTGCCAGCAGCGCGACGACAGGATCCAATGAGCAGTTCTTC. Its protein product is CASSATTGSNEQFF. Full variable domain (remainder filled in from reference TRBV9 and TRBJ2-1): DSGVTQTPKHLITATGQRVTLRCSPRSGDLSVYWYQQSLDQGLQFLIQYYNGEERAKGNILERFSAQQFPDLHSELNLSSLELGDSALYFCASSATTGSNEQFFGPGTRLTVL.

This clone was observed a single time. CDR3 region: CASSENLNTEAFF. The CDR3 DNA sequence: TGTGCCAGCAGCGAGAACTTGAACACTGAAGCTTTCTTT. This chain joins TRBV6-5 and TRBJ1-1; D remains unclear. CDR1 and CDR2 (germline): MNHEY, SVGAGI. Trimming shortened V by 6 bases and J by 0 bases, and 8 bases separated the two germline ends. The CDR3 covers 13 residues.

The rearrangement uses TRBV5-6 and TRBJ2-1; D may be TRBD2 (6 bases). The germline V gene encodes CDR1 SGHDT and CDR2 YYEEEE. With 6 bases removed from V and 2 bases from J, the gap between germline ends came to 18 bases. The CDR3 runs 16 residues. Here the CDR3 reads CASTDPGLRAYNEQFF. In nucleotides, the CDR3 is TGTGCCAGCACCGACCCGGGACTGAGGGCCTACAATGAGCAGTTCTTC.

V and J are TRBV5-5 and TRBJ2-7; 9 nucleotides agree with TRBD1. This CDR3 is 14 amino acids long. Losses at the gene ends were 2 bases for V and 4 bases for J; bases not matched to a gene: 4. The germline gives CDR1 SGHKS, CDR2 YYEKEE (reference sequence). The DNA for the CDR3 is TGTGCCAGCAGCTTTGGGACAGGGCGTTACGAGCAGTACTTC. This translates into CASSFGTGRYEQYF.

This rearrangement joins TRBV5-1 to TRBJ2-3, with D unclear. CDR3 length equals 14 residues. Looked up from germline, CDR1 is SGHRS and CDR2 is YFSETQ. Trimming took 0 bases from V and 4 from J, leaving 9 bases between them. The CDR3 spells CASSLDIGADTQYF. In nucleotides, the CDR3 is TGCGCCAGCAGCTTGGATATTGGGGCAGATACGCAGTATTTT. The whole variable domain, remainder taken from reference TRBV5-1 and TRBJ2-3, is KAGVTQTPRYLIKTRGQQVTLSCSPISGHRSVSWYQQTPGQGLQFLFEYFSETQRNKGNFPGRFSGRQFSNSRSEMNVSTLELGDSALYLCASSLDIGADTQYFGPGTRLTVL.

J is TRBJ2-3 and V is TRBV14; 11 bases align to TRBD2. Losses at the gene ends were 5 bases for V and 2 bases for J; bases not matched to a gene: 6. The CDR3 has 16 amino acids. Germline-derived CDR1 and CDR2 are SGHDN and FVKESK. CDR3 bases: TGTGCCAGCAGCAAACGACTAGCGGGGTTCACAGATACGCAGTATTTT. Translated, it gives CASSKRLAGFTDTQYF. Using reference TRBV14 and TRBJ2-3 for the parts outside the CDR3, the full variable domain is EAGVTQFPSHSVIEKGQTVTLRCDPISGHDNLYWYRRVMGKEIKFLLHFVKESKQDESGMPNNRFLAERTGGTYSTLKVQPAELEDSGVYFCASSKRLAGFTDTQYFGPGTRLTVL.

The chain combines TRBV29-1 with TRBJ1-1; TRBD1 might be the D (6 bases). CDR3 length equals 15 residues. The germline gives CDR1 SQVTM, CDR2 ANQGSEA. Trimming shortened V by 6 bases and J by 2 bases, and 19 bases separated the two germline ends. The CDR3: CSVPDSEGHNTEAFF. CDR3 bases: TGCAGCGTACCGGACAGCGAGGGTCATAACACTGAAGCTTTCTTT.

Details on this clone: The sample contains more than one DNA sequence encoding this CDR3. The chain carries TRBV6-1 and TRBJ2-7; D call uncertain. CDR3 length: 12 residues. Looked up from germline, CDR1 is MNHNS and CDR2 is SASEGT. V was shortened by 3 bases and J by 2 bases, with 5 bases between the two germline ends. The CDR3 DNA reads TGTGCCAGCAGTGATTTGGCCTACGAGCAGTACTTC. Translated, it gives CASSDLAYEQYF.

This chain connects TRBV6-1 to TRBJ2-5; TRBD1 matches at 8 bases. The CDR3 is 17 amino acids. V lost 2 bases and J lost 1; bases outside the gene matches: 9. Per the germline V gene, CDR1 is MNHNS and CDR2 is SASEGT. The CDR3 here is CASSEPQGGQVQETQYF. DNA for the CDR3: TGTGCCAGCAGTGAACCCCAAGGGGGACAGGTCCAAGAGACCCAGTACTTC.

The chain joins TRBV6-6 to TRBJ2-1; weak D call: TRBD1 (5 bases). The ends were cut back, 0 bases at V and 6 bases at J, with 9 bases in the middle. This CDR3 region has 14 residues. The germline V gene encodes CDR1 MNHNY and CDR2 SVGAGI (reference sequence). The CDR3 reads CASSYSAGSNEQFF. CDR3 sequence (DNA): TGTGCCAGCAGTTACTCGGCAGGGTCCAATGAGCAGTTCTTC.

The chain couples TRBV5-6 to TRBJ2-3; 9 nucleotides agree with TRBD1. With 6 bases clipped from V and 3 bases from J, the junction kept 8 bases outside the gene matches. Germline V gives CDR1 SGHDT, CDR2 YYEEEE. This CDR3 contains 15 residues. The CDR3 reads CASNPGTGYTDTQYF. The CDR3 bases are TGTGCCAGCAACCCCGGGACAGGGTATACAGATACGCAGTATTTT.

In the case of this clone: Different DNA sequences within this sample yield the same CDR3. V usage is TRBV27 and J usage is TRBJ1-1; the D gene is possibly TRBD1 (6 bases). Germline V CDR1 and CDR2: MNHEY, SMNVEV (reference sequence). CDR3 length: 13 residues. V lost 4 bases to trimming and J lost 1 base, with 7 bases between them. The CDR3 region has the DNA TGTGCCAGCAGTTCGACAGGGAACACTGAAGCTTTCTTT. This codes for CASSSTGNTEAFF.

This sequence joins TRBV6-4 and TRBJ2-3; TRBD2 might be the D (6 bases). Germline values: CDR1 MRHNA, CDR2 SNTAGT. V gave up 2 bases and J gave up 0 bases, with 18 bases separating them. The CDR3 loop spans 18 amino acids. CDR3: CASSDRLDGGMSTDTQYF. CDR3 nucleotide sequence: TGTGCCAGCAGTGACCGTTTGGATGGCGGGATGAGCACAGATACGCAGTATTTT.

The V gene is TRBV6-6, the J gene TRBJ2-5, with D perhaps assigned TRBD1 or TRBD2 (5 bases each). The CDR3 is made up of 16 amino acids. Looked up from germline, CDR1 is MNHNY and CDR2 is SVGAGI (reference sequence). V lost 3 bases to trimming and J lost 5 bases, with 19 bases between them. This CDR3 reads CASSYKGPLIGETQYF. The CDR3 bases are TGTGCCAGCAGTTATAAGGGACCCCTCATCGGGGAGACCCAGTACTTC.

About this clone itself: Other DNA sequences in this specimen translate into the identical CDR3. The chain is built from TRBV9 and TRBJ1-6, with unresolved D. Trimming took 0 bases from V and 0 from J, leaving 4 bases between them. CDR3 size: 15 residues. CDR1 SGDLS and CDR2 YYNGEE come from the germline V gene. CDR3 residues: CASSVEGSYNSPLHF. The CDR3 region has the DNA TGTGCCAGCAGCGTAGAAGGCTCCTATAATTCACCCCTCCACTTT.

This chain uses TRBV27 with TRBJ1-1, with D possibly TRBD1 on 5 matching bases. The CDR3 has 14 amino acids. Trimming cost V 6 bases and J 2 bases, with 13 bases left between them. Germline V CDR1 and CDR2: MNHEY, SMNVEV (reference sequence). The CDR3 spells CASRILQANTEAFF. In DNA form, the CDR3 reads TGTGCCAGCAGGATTTTACAGGCCAACACTGAAGCTTTCTTT.

The genes are TRBV5-1 and TRBJ1-5; D uncertain. CDR3 length equals 15 residues. The V gene's germline CDR1 is SGHRS and CDR2 YFSETQ. V was pared by 2 bases and J by 1 base, with 10 bases between. In DNA, the CDR3 is TGCGCCAGCAGCTTACGCGGGGTAAGCAATCAGCCCCAGCATTTT. It is translated as CASSLRGVSNQPQHF.

The V and J genes are TRBV6-6 and TRBJ2-3; D not resolved. With 4 bases removed from V and 13 bases from J, the gap between germline ends came to 15 bases. CDR3 length: 12 residues. Germline CDR1 MNHNY, CDR2 SVGAGI (reference sequence). The CDR3 nucleotides read TGTGCCAGCAGTTTCGAACCGGTCCGAAAGTATTTT. It yields the protein CASSFEPVRKYF.